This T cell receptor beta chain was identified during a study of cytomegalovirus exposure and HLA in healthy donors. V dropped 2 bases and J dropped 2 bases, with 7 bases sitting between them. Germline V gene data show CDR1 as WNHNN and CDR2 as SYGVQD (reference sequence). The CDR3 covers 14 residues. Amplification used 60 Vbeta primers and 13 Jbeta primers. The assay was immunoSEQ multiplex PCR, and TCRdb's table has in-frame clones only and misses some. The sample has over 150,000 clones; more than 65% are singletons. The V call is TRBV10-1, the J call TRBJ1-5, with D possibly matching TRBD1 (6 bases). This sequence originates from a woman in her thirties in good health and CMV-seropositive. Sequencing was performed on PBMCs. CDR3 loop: CASSEAGGNQPQHF. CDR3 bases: TGCGCCAGCAGTGAGGCAGGGGGCAATCAGCCCCAGCATTTT.